Sequencing of this T cell receptor (beta chain) was carried out in a study of T cell clones after liver transplantation. Germline V gene lookup returns CDR1 SGHRS and CDR2 YFSETQ. V gave up 8 bases and J gave up 4 bases, with 12 bases separating them. This CDR3 contains 13 residues. TCRdb's copy holds only in-frame clones and misses some; the assay was immunoSEQ multiplex PCR. Here the sample spans 40,000 to 65,000 clones, 84% being singletons. The chain recombines TRBV5-1 with TRBJ2-2; D gene uncertain. The TCR sequence derives from a human donor who received a liver transplant. Sequenced here: CD4+ T cells from blood, sampled before liver transplant. The CDR3 loop is CASTSPATGELFF. DNA for the CDR3: TGCGCCAGTACCTCCCCGGCCACCGGGGAGCTGTTTTTT.